One and the same sample provided the 17 T cell receptor beta chains below, sequenced in a study of T cells in Graves' hyperthyroidism and ophthalmopathy. Using RNA transcripts as the source, TCR beta CDR3 regions were amplified. First-round RT-PCR targeting the TCR CDR3 was performed with the HTBI primer set. TCRdb analysed the multiplex PCR reads with MiXCR anew, one entry per CDR3 protein. The sample has 550,000 to 650,000 distinct CDR3 sequences, around 13% seen once; the top ten hold roughly 14%. The sample comprised blood. These receptors originate from a woman between 35 and 50 years old with Graves' hyperthyroidism.

The genes are TRBV30 and TRBJ2-6, with D possibly being TRBD1 or TRBD2 (5 bases each). The CDR3 totals 15 residues. V lost 8 bases and J 0 bases, leaving 14 bases between the germline ends. The germline CDR1 and CDR2 sequences are GTSNPN and SVGIG (reference sequence). This chain's CDR3 is CAGSQGASGANVLTF. The CDR3 nucleotides read TGTGCCGGATCCCAGGGAGCCTCTGGGGCCAACGTCCTGACTTTC.

The V and J genes are TRBV7-9 and TRBJ1-2, with no clear D. CDR1 is SEHNR and CDR2 is FQNEAQ in the germline V gene (reference sequence). Deletions cut 0 bases from V and 0 bases from J, with 11 bases between. The CDR3 extends over 16 amino acids. In DNA form, the CDR3 reads TGTGCCAGCAGCTTAGCCACGGGCCGCCCTAACTATGGCTACACCTTC. This translates into CASSLATGRPNYGYTF.

This clonotype was detected many times. CDR3 protein: CASSRRAGDYEQYF. As DNA, the CDR3 is TGTGCCAGCAGTCGCCGAGCGGGGGACTACGAGCAGTACTTC. V gene TRBV3-1 combines with J gene TRBJ2-7; 8 bases match TRBD2. The CDR3 spans 14 residues. Per germline, CDR1 LGHDT and CDR2 YNNKEL (reference sequence). Germline trimming cut 6 bases from V and 3 bases from J; bases unmatched to any gene: 7.

This clonotype was observed a single time. The V and J genes are TRBV25-1 and TRBJ2-2; a possible D gene is TRBD1 (5 bases). Germline V lookup: CDR1 MGHDK, CDR2 SYGVNS. With 2 bases removed from V and 2 bases from J, the gap between germline ends came to 15 bases. The CDR3 is made up of 17 amino acids. In DNA, the CDR3 is TGTGCCAGCAGTGAAACGAGACAGCCCCCCAACACCGGGGAGCTGTTTTTT. This encodes CASSETRQPPNTGELFF.

This clonotype was recorded many times. The rearrangement uses TRBV15 and TRBJ2-2; 14 bases line up with TRBD2. The CDR3 spans 22 residues. The germline CDR1 and CDR2 sequences are LNHNV and YYDKDF (reference sequence). V lost 0 bases to trimming and J lost 4 bases; unmatched junction nucleotides: 16. The CDR3 coding sequence is TGTGCCACCAGCAGAGATGTTGTGATCGGGACTAGCGGGAGCGGGGGCACCGGGGAGCTGTTTTTT. Protein product: CATSRDVVIGTSGSGGTGELFF.

This clonotype was picked up a small number of times. The gene calls are TRBV4-1 and TRBJ1-5; 9 positions agree with TRBD1. This CDR3 has 15 residues. The trim removed 2 bases at V and 6 bases at J, leaving 5 bases unmatched. The V gene's germline CDR1 is MGHRA and CDR2 YSYEKL. The CDR3 bases are TGCGCCAGCAGCCAAACGACAGGGGGGAGTCAGCCCCAGCATTTT. Protein sequence: CASSQTTGGSQPQHF.

Many counts were recorded for this clonotype. The chain employs TRBV28 and TRBJ1-1, with 12 bases aligning to TRBD1. The CDR3 has 15 residues. The V segment lost 7 bases and the J segment 4 bases; nucleotides outside the gene matches: 7. Germline lookup yields CDR1 MDHEN and CDR2 SYDVKM. CDR3 coding DNA: TGTGCCAGCAACCGGGACAGGGGGCTTGTCACTGAAGCTTTCTTT. This sequence encodes CASNRDRGLVTEAFF.

The V and J genes are TRBV9 and TRBJ1-2; 7 nucleotides agree with TRBD1. J was trimmed by 3 bases and V by 0 bases; bases with no gene match: 8. CDR3 length: 16 amino acids. Germline-derived CDR1 and CDR2 are SGDLS and YYNGEE. The CDR3 protein is CASSVAWGQGDYGYTF. In DNA form, the CDR3 reads TGTGCCAGCAGCGTAGCGTGGGGGCAGGGGGACTATGGCTACACCTTC.

This clonotype came up many times. The chain couples TRBV27 to TRBJ2-1; maybe TRBD2 (5 bases). This CDR3 is built from 16 residues. The ends were cut back, 0 bases at V and 3 bases at J, with 12 bases in the middle. Germline V gene sequence: CDR1 MNHEY, CDR2 SMNVEV (reference sequence). In DNA form, the CDR3 reads TGTGCCAGCAGTTTATCATATAGAGGAGGCTACAATGAGCAGTTCTTC. This encodes CASSLSYRGGYNEQFF.

The gene calls are TRBV27 and TRBJ1-1; D gene uncertain. The ends were cut back, 5 bases at V and 8 bases at J, with 15 bases in the middle. The CDR3 sequence is 13 residues long. Per germline, CDR1 MNHEY and CDR2 SMNVEV (reference sequence). The CDR3 coding sequence is TGTGCCAGCAGTCACACCGGTGGTGGAGAAGCTTTCTTT. Translated: CASSHTGGGEAFF.

In the case of this clonotype: This may come from a read error, since a much larger clone is one base off. The gene calls are TRBV7-7 and TRBJ2-3; D possibly corresponds to TRBD2 (5 bases). The CDR3 sequence is 15 residues long. The germline CDR1 and CDR2 sequences are SSHAT and FNYEAQ (reference sequence). Here the CDR3 reads CASSPREGSTDTQCF. The CDR3 region has the DNA TGTGCTAGCAGCCCACGTGAGGGTAGCACAGATACGCAGTGTTTT.

At least ten counts were recorded for this clonotype. The chain recombines TRBV4-1 with TRBJ2-7, with a weak D call TRBD2 (5 bases). Germline lookup yields CDR1 MGHRA and CDR2 YSYEKL. CDR3 length: 16 amino acids. The ends were cut back, 2 bases at V and 3 bases at J, with 17 bases in the middle. This chain's CDR3 is CASSQLSVDRGYEQYF. DNA of the CDR3: TGCGCCAGCAGCCAACTCTCTGTGGACCGGGGCTACGAGCAGTACTTC.

This clonotype has a count of ten or more. The chain combines TRBV5-1 with TRBJ2-3, with D possibly matching TRBD2 (5 bases). V lost 4 bases, J lost 5 bases, and 17 bases lay in between. This CDR3 has 15 residues. CDR1 and CDR2 (germline): SGHRS, YFSETQ. The CDR3 DNA reads as TGCGCCAGCAGCACCCGGGGAGAGGGTCGAGATACGCAGTATTTT. Protein sequence: CASSTRGEGRDTQYF.

This clonotype appeared a few times. The V call is TRBV27, the J call TRBJ1-2; 10 nucleotides match TRBD1. Germline CDR1 MNHEY, CDR2 SMNVEV (reference sequence). The CDR3 spans 13 residues. The trim removed 8 bases at V and 6 bases at J, leaving 6 bases unmatched. The CDR3: CASRTGTGDGYTF. The CDR3 DNA follows: TGTGCCAGCCGAACCGGGACAGGGGATGGCTACACCTTC.

In its sample, this clonotype was seen many times. The chain joins TRBV11-2 to TRBJ2-5; D remains ambiguous. CDR3 length: 14 residues. Trimming stripped 2 bases from V and 9 bases from J, with 16 bases between. Germline assignment: CDR1 SGHAT and CDR2 FQNNGV. CDR3 bases: TGTGCCAGCAGCTTATTAATCCGGAACACGGCCCAGTACTTC. Translated, it gives CASSLLIRNTAQYF. Variable domain in full (rest from reference TRBV11-2 and TRBJ2-5): EAGVAQSPRYKIIEKRQSVAFWCNPISGHATLYWYQQILGQGPKLLIQFQNNGVVDDSQLPKDRFSAERLKGVDSTLKIQPAKLEDSAVYLCASSLLIRNTAQYFGPGTRLLVL.

This clonotype was counted ten times or more. This sequence joins TRBV28 and TRBJ2-3; D possibly uses TRBD1 or TRBD2 (5 bases each). Germline V lookup: CDR1 MDHEN, CDR2 SYDVKM. CDR3 length: 14 residues. V lost 3 bases, J lost 2 bases, and 9 bases lay in between. CDR3 amino acids: CASSFGGNTDTQYF. In DNA form, the CDR3 reads TGTGCCAGCAGTTTTGGGGGAAACACAGATACGCAGTATTTT.

V and J are TRBV3-1 and TRBJ2-1, with TRBD1 identical over 8 bases. The V segment lost 0 bases and the J segment 8 bases; nucleotides outside the gene matches: 9. The germline V gene has CDR1 LGHDT and CDR2 YNNKEL (reference sequence). The CDR3 runs 16 residues. The CDR3 protein is CASSQDGTGPGDEQFF. The CDR3 DNA follows: TGTGCCAGCAGCCAAGACGGGACAGGACCTGGGGATGAGCAGTTCTTC.